Shown below are 30 T cell receptor beta chains from a single sample sequenced in a study of blood T cell repertoires in COVID-19. TCRdb's table, derived via immunoSEQ multiplex PCR, lists solely in-frame clones and lacks some. The sample consists of about 110,000 clones, approximately 82% of them appearing once. Sequenced: peripheral blood. These receptors all come from an older woman with acute or convalescent COVID-19.

V and J are TRBV15 and TRBJ1-1; D unclear. The germline CDR1 and CDR2 sequences are LNHNV and YYDKDF (reference sequence). The CDR3 consists of 13 residues. Trimming shortened V by 4 bases and J by 1 base, and 7 bases separated the two germline ends. The CDR3 region is CATSTGENTEAFF. The CDR3 nucleotides read TGTGCCACCAGCACCGGGGAGAACACTGAAGCTTTCTTT.

J is TRBJ1-1 and V is TRBV9, with D maybe TRBD1 (5 bases). The CDR3 sequence is 14 residues long. Germline loops: CDR1 SGDLS, CDR2 YYNGEE. Trimming took off 4 bases at V and 3 bases at J, with 13 bases between the two ends. In DNA, the CDR3 is TGTGCCAGCAGCTCCCAGGGTTCTCACACTGAAGCTTTCTTT. This encodes CASSSQGSHTEAFF.

V is TRBV19 and J is TRBJ1-4; D ambiguous. Between the trimmed V and J ends, which lost 0 bases and 5 bases, there was a span of 10 bases. Germline V lookup: CDR1 LNHDA, CDR2 SQIVND (reference sequence). The CDR3 spans 15 residues. CDR3 region: CASSIERQTNEKLFF. The CDR3 nucleotides read TGTGCCAGTAGTATAGAGCGGCAAACGAATGAAAAACTGTTTTTT.

The chain joins TRBV7-2 to TRBJ1-2; the D is unclear. Germline values: CDR1 SGHTA, CDR2 FQGNSA. CDR3 size: 14 residues. The V end was cut by 7 bases, the J end by 4 bases, with 16 bases between. The CDR3 coding sequence is TGTGCCAGCAATCCCTCCGGGATTCTCTATGGCTACACCTTC. It translates to CASNPSGILYGYTF.

This chain joins TRBV6-5 and TRBJ1-2; 7 bases map to TRBD1. J was trimmed by 5 bases and V by 6 bases; bases with no gene match: 9. Germline V gene lookup returns CDR1 MNHEY and CDR2 SVGAGI. The CDR3 runs 14 residues. CDR3 coding DNA: TGTGCCAGCAGGACCGGGACAGCCACGTATGGCTACACCTTC. This sequence encodes CASRTGTATYGYTF.

DNA of the CDR3: TGTGCCAGTAGTCAACAGGGGGGCAATCAGCCCCAGCATTTT. Translation gives CASSQQGGNQPQHF. The chain links TRBV19 to TRBJ1-5; 8 nucleotides align to TRBD1. This CDR3 has 14 residues. V trimming: 5 bases; J trimming: 2 bases; junction bases outside the gene matches: 2. Germline V gene sequence: CDR1 LNHDA, CDR2 SQIVND (reference sequence).

The V gene is TRBV6-5, the J gene TRBJ1-4, with a weak D call TRBD1 (5 bases). Deletions cut 0 bases from V and 6 bases from J, with 11 bases between. The CDR3 spans 15 residues. Germline V lookup: CDR1 MNHEY, CDR2 SVGAGI. The CDR3, as DNA: TGTGCCAGCAGTTACTCCGGGACTCAGGATGAAAAACTGTTTTTT. Its protein product is CASSYSGTQDEKLFF.

There are a few counts of this clone. This chain joins TRBV3-1 (or the pseudogene TRBV3-2) and TRBJ2-1; 7 bases agree with TRBD1. CDR3 length: 17 amino acids. V shed 4 bases, J shed 0 bases, and the junction held 9 bases outside the gene matches. Germline V CDR1 and CDR2: LGHDT, YNNKEL (reference sequence). In nucleotides, the CDR3 is TGTGCCAGCAGCCCCATACTTTGGACAGGCTCCTACAATGAGCAGTTCTTC. This sequence encodes CASSPILWTGSYNEQFF.

V gene TRBV29-1 combines with J gene TRBJ1-3, with 8 positions matching TRBD1. The germline gives CDR1 SQVTM, CDR2 ANQGSEA. The J segment lost 0 bases and the V segment lost 4 bases, leaving 11 bases of the junction unmatched. This CDR3 contains 17 residues. CDR3 region: CSVAMGGTGGSGNTIYF. In nucleotides, the CDR3 is TGCAGCGTTGCAATGGGGGGGACAGGTGGCTCTGGAAACACCATATATTTT.

The chain combines TRBV28 with TRBJ2-3; D might be TRBD1 (6 bases). The germline gives CDR1 MDHEN, CDR2 SYDVKM. This CDR3 spans 16 amino acids. V was cut by 5 bases and J by 6 bases, with 21 bases left in between. DNA for the CDR3: TGTGCCAGCAGTATCCACGGGGCAGGGGCACGGGATACGCAGTATTTT. Its translation is CASSIHGAGARDTQYF.

The gene calls are TRBV28 and TRBJ1-1; D ambiguous. The CDR3 is 12 amino acids. V dropped 7 bases and J dropped 5 bases, with 11 bases sitting between them. The germline V gene has CDR1 MDHEN and CDR2 SYDVKM. CDR3 DNA sequence: TGTGCCAGCACCCCGAGAGGAACTGAAGCTTTCTTT. Protein sequence: CASTPRGTEAFF.

V and J are TRBV10-1 and TRBJ2-2, with a tentative D call TRBD2 (5 bases). Germline lookup yields CDR1 WNHNN and CDR2 SYGVQD (reference sequence). V was trimmed by 7 bases and J by 4 bases, leaving 16 bases between them. CDR3 length: 15 amino acids. The CDR3 sequence: CASIIPTGITGELFF. The CDR3 DNA reads TGCGCCAGCATAATCCCTACGGGGATCACCGGGGAGCTGTTTTTT.

J is TRBJ2-7 and V is TRBV19; 10 positions match TRBD2. J was trimmed by 2 bases and V by 4 bases; bases with no gene match: 2. Germline loops: CDR1 LNHDA, CDR2 SQIVND (reference sequence). The CDR3 spans 14 residues. The CDR3 region has the DNA TGTGCCAGTAGTAAACTAGCGGGAACCTACGAGCAGTACTTC. Protein product: CASSKLAGTYEQYF.

This clone was observed once. The V gene is TRBV6-5, the J gene TRBJ1-1; D not certain. The CDR3 spans 15 residues. The germline gives CDR1 MNHEY, CDR2 SVGAGI. Trimming shortened V by 0 bases and J by 0 bases, and 8 bases separated the two germline ends. CDR3 DNA sequence: TGTGCCAGCAGTTACTCTACAAAAATGAACACTGAAGCTTTCTTT. Protein sequence: CASSYSTKMNTEAFF.

The chain is built from TRBV5-1 and TRBJ2-2, with 9 bases matching TRBD1. This CDR3 region has 16 residues. Trimming took 2 bases from V and 6 from J; bases not matched to a gene: 8. The V gene's germline CDR1 is SGHRS and CDR2 YFSETQ. The CDR3: CASSFRDRVVAGELFF. In DNA, the CDR3 is TGCGCCAGCAGCTTCAGGGACAGGGTTGTTGCCGGGGAGCTGTTTTTT.

The table lists this clone with a few counts. This chain connects TRBV4-1 to TRBJ1-4; maybe TRBD1 (5 bases). Germline-derived CDR1 and CDR2 are MGHRA and YSYEKL. The CDR3 extends over 16 amino acids. V gave up 4 bases and J gave up 3 bases, with 15 bases separating them. CDR3 nucleotides: TGCGCCAGCAGCCCCTACCAGCAGGGCCCTAATGAAAAACTGTTTTTT. As protein: CASSPYQQGPNEKLFF.

The genes are TRBV2 and TRBJ1-1; 8 nucleotides align to TRBD1. With 4 bases clipped from V and 3 bases from J, the junction kept 10 bases outside the gene matches. The CDR3 sequence is 16 residues long. CDR1 SNHLY and CDR2 FYNNEI come from the germline V gene. The CDR3 is CASSVPGGVRDTEAFF. CDR3 nucleotide sequence: TGTGCCAGCAGTGTTCCAGGGGGCGTTAGGGACACTGAAGCTTTCTTT.

V and J are TRBV2 and TRBJ2-3; perhaps TRBD2 as D (6 bases). CDR3 size: 13 residues. Per the germline V gene, CDR1 is SNHLY and CDR2 is FYNNEI. Trimming shortened V by 9 bases and J by 0 bases, and 10 bases separated the two germline ends. CDR3 residues: CASLAFSTDTQYF. CDR3 DNA sequence: TGTGCCAGTCTAGCGTTCAGCACAGATACGCAGTATTTT.

CDR3 protein: CASSLPRDRGIYGYTF. Here the CDR3 DNA reads TGTGCCAGCAGCCTCCCCCGGGACAGGGGAATCTATGGCTACACCTTC. The gene calls are TRBV5-6 and TRBJ1-2; 10 nucleotides line up with TRBD1. The CDR3 has 16 amino acids. Unmatched junction bases numbered 10, after V lost 4 bases and J lost 4 bases. CDR1 and CDR2 from the germline V gene are SGHDT and YYEEEE.

The genes are TRBV19 and TRBJ2-6; D is ambiguous. The CDR3 has 15 residues. V lost 4 bases to trimming and J lost 0 bases, with 7 bases between them. The germline V gene has CDR1 LNHDA and CDR2 SQIVND (reference sequence). CDR3 sequence reads: CASSTQISGANVLTF. Here the CDR3 DNA reads TGTGCCAGTAGTACTCAGATCTCTGGGGCCAACGTCCTGACTTTC.

The rearrangement links TRBV2 to TRBJ2-7, with a possible D match to TRBD2 (6 bases). With 7 bases removed from V and 2 bases from J, the gap between germline ends came to 21 bases. CDR3 length: 16 residues. CDR1 is SNHLY and CDR2 is FYNNEI in the germline V gene. Written as DNA, the CDR3 is TGTGCCAGCAACGGGGGTCCGGGACGGATACCCTACGAGCAGTACTTC. Translation: CASNGGPGRIPYEQYF.

This chain joins TRBV6-1 and TRBJ2-5, with D possibly matching TRBD1 (6 bases). V lost 1 base to trimming and J lost 5 bases, with 11 bases between them. The CDR3 contains 14 residues. CDR1 and CDR2 from the germline V gene are MNHNS and SASEGT. CDR3 amino acids: CASSEEYRAETQYF. DNA for the CDR3: TGTGCCAGCAGTGAAGAATACAGGGCTGAGACCCAGTACTTC.

The chain employs TRBV19 and TRBJ1-5; 11 bases align to TRBD1. V lost 3 bases and J lost 6; bases outside the gene matches: 4. This CDR3 region has 15 residues. CDR1 is LNHDA, CDR2 SQIVND, per germline (reference sequence). The CDR3 bases are TGTGCCAGTAGTATCGGACAGGGGGCATTTCAGCCCCAGCATTTT. Its translation is CASSIGQGAFQPQHF. The whole variable domain, remainder taken from reference TRBV19 and TRBJ1-5, is DGGITQSPKYLFRKEGQNVTLSCEQNLNHDAMYWYRQDPGQGLRLIYYSQIVNDFQKGDIAEGYSVSREKKESFPLTVTSAQKNPTAFYLCASSIGQGAFQPQHFGDGTRLSIL.

In this sample, this clone turned up once. The chain uses TRBV7-9 and TRBJ1-1; 7 bases map to TRBD1. This CDR3 has 13 residues. The V gene end was trimmed by 5 bases and the J gene end by 6 bases; junction bases not matched to a gene: 6. Germline lookup yields CDR1 SEHNR and CDR2 FQNEAQ (reference sequence). CDR3 DNA sequence: TGTGCCAGCAGCAAGAGACAGGGTCCTGAAGCTTTCTTT. The encoded protein is CASSKRQGPEAFF. Full variable domain (outside the CDR3, taken from reference TRBV7-9 and TRBJ1-1): DTGVSQNPRHKITKRGQNVTFRCDPISEHNRLYWYRQTLGQGPEFLTYFQNEAQLEKSRLLSDRFSAERPKGSFSTLEIQRTEQGDSAMYLCASSKRQGPEAFFGQGTRLTVV.

The rearrangement links TRBV7-9 to TRBJ2-2; 8 nucleotides agree with TRBD1. The CDR3 has 15 amino acids. Germline-derived CDR1 and CDR2 are SEHNR and FQNEAQ (reference sequence). J was trimmed by 5 bases and V by 7 bases; bases with no gene match: 9. CDR3 sequence: CASTIGTGRTGELFF. The CDR3 DNA reads as TGTGCCAGCACCATAGGGACAGGACGGACCGGGGAGCTGTTTTTT.

This chain uses TRBV7-8 with TRBJ2-1, with 7 bases lining up with TRBD2. V dropped 6 bases and J dropped 4; count of bases not matched to a gene: 3. CDR3 length equals 13 residues. Germline lookup yields CDR1 SGHVS and CDR2 FQNEAQ. CDR3 region: CASSPGGYNEQFF. Here the CDR3 DNA reads TGTGCCAGCAGTCCGGGGGGTTACAATGAGCAGTTCTTC.

The genes are TRBV28 and TRBJ2-2; 8 nucleotides line up with TRBD1. CDR3 length: 16 residues. Germline V gives CDR1 MDHEN, CDR2 SYDVKM. Trimming took 3 bases from V and 3 from J; bases not matched to a gene: 6. The CDR3: CASSFWDRRYTGELFF. In DNA form, the CDR3 reads TGTGCCAGCAGTTTCTGGGACAGGCGCTACACCGGGGAGCTGTTTTTT.

This clone came up once. The gene calls are TRBV6-1 and TRBJ1-6; 9 nucleotides agree with TRBD1. Looked up from germline, CDR1 is MNHNS and CDR2 is SASEGT. CDR3 size: 15 residues. The V segment lost 2 bases and the J segment 7 bases; nucleotides outside the gene matches: 3. The CDR3 region has the DNA TGTGCCAGCAGTGAAAGGACAGGGGAAAATTCACCCCTCCACTTT. Protein sequence: CASSERTGENSPLHF.

V usage is TRBV9 and J usage is TRBJ2-5; 7 positions match TRBD1. The junction had 11 bases not matched to a gene; V was cut back by 4 bases and J by 2 bases. The CDR3 totals 16 residues. Per germline, CDR1 SGDLS and CDR2 YYNGEE. The CDR3 sequence: CASSRKGQPIQETQYF. In DNA form, the CDR3 reads TGTGCCAGCAGCCGGAAGGGACAGCCTATACAAGAGACCCAGTACTTC.

The CDR3 loop reads CATSSQGYTEAFF. Here the CDR3 DNA reads TGTGCCACCAGCAGCCAGGGGTACACTGAAGCTTTCTTT. V is TRBV15 and J is TRBJ1-1, with D perhaps TRBD1 (6 bases). CDR3 size: 13 residues. With 3 bases removed from V and 3 bases from J, the gap between germline ends came to 8 bases. Germline V gene lookup returns CDR1 LNHNV and CDR2 YYDKDF (reference sequence).